A selection of T cell receptor beta chains follows, all from one sample in a study of T cells in Graves' hyperthyroidism and ophthalmopathy. One entry per CDR3 protein, called by TCRdb with MiXCR from the multiplex PCR reads. Of about 640,000 distinct CDR3 sequences in the sample, 20% to 25% were seen once. Sequencing input: blood. All receptors come from a man aged 25-45 years with Graves' ophthalmopathy. CDR3s include the opening cysteine and the closing phenylalanine or tryptophan. The D gene is left open where the match is weak. A row's size may be missing; if present it is once, few, many or a size class.

TGTGCCTGGAGTAAAGGGGTGCAGGACACTGAAGCTTTCTTT,CAWSKGVQDTEAFF,few,TRBJ1-1,NA,TRBV30
TGTGCCAGCAACCTCCTGGGACTAGCGGGAGCAAACAATGAGCAGTTCTTC,CASNLLGLAGANNEQFF,many,TRBJ2-1,TRBD2,TRBV2
TGTGCCATCACCGTCGGCGGGGACAGGGAAAGGGATACGCAGTATTTT,CAITVGGDRERDTQYF,NA,TRBJ2-3,TRBD1,TRBV10-3
TGTGCCAGCAGTTACTCGAATAGCGGGGAGAACGAGCAGTACTTC,CASSYSNSGENEQYF,NA,TRBJ2-7,TRBD2,TRBV6-5
TGCAGCGTTGATACCGGCTACTCCTACGAGCAGTACTTC,CSVDTGYSYEQYF,few,TRBJ2-7,NA,TRBV29-1
TGTGCCAGCAGCTTTACCCCCGCCGAGAACACCGGGGAGCTGTTTTTT,CASSFTPAENTGELFF,once,TRBJ2-2,NA,TRBV5-6
TGCGCCAGCAGCCCGAGGACTAGTAACTATGAGCAGTTCTTC,CASSPRTSNYEQFF,many,TRBJ2-1,TRBD2,TRBV5-1
TGTGCCAGCAGCTCCGACGGAGATACGCAGTATTTT,CASSSDGDTQYF,many,TRBJ2-3,NA,TRBV12-3/TRBV12-4
TGTGCCAGCAAACAGGGATGGGAGACCCAGTACTTC,CASKQGWETQYF,many,TRBJ2-5,NA,TRBV12-3/TRBV12-4
TGTGCCAGCAGTACAGGGGGCTCCCAGGACAATGAGCAGTTCTTC,CASSTGGSQDNEQFF,NA,TRBJ2-1,TRBD1,TRBV11-2
TGTGCCAGCTCACCGAGTAGGGGAACTTACGAGCAGTACTTC,CASSPSRGTYEQYF,many,TRBJ2-7,NA,TRBV18
TGTGCCAGCAGCTTGAAGCGGTTCGAGCAGTACTTC,CASSLKRFEQYF,NA,TRBJ2-7,NA,TRBV5-6
TGTGCCAGCAGTTTATATGCTAGCGGGGGTAATGAGCAGTTCTTC,CASSLYASGGNEQFF,NA,TRBJ2-1,TRBD2,TRBV27
TGCAGTGCTAGAGCCACGGGACAGGGGGGGTCCTACGAGCAGTACTTC,CSARATGQGGSYEQYF,few,TRBJ2-7,TRBD1,TRBV20-1
TGTGCCAGCAGTTACGTGGGTGGGGACACTGAAGCTTTCTTT,CASSYVGGDTEAFF,NA,TRBJ1-1,NA,TRBV6-5
TGTGCCAGTAGTATAGGGACAGGCTACACCGGGGAGCTGTTTTTT,CASSIGTGYTGELFF,NA,TRBJ2-2,TRBD1,TRBV19
TGTGCCAGCAGCCCTACGGACGATGGCTACACCTTC,CASSPTDDGYTF,few,TRBJ1-2,NA,TRBV6-2/TRBV6-3
TGCGCCAGCAGTCTAGTGGGGACTACCACAGATACGCAGTATTTT,CASSLVGTTTDTQYF,many,TRBJ2-3,TRBD2,TRBV5-1
TGTGCCAGCAGCTTAGGGTTCGAGGGGGCTGACGAGCAGTACTTC,CASSLGFEGADEQYF,many,TRBJ2-7,TRBD1,TRBV7-2
TGTGCCAGCAGGCCCACCGCGGGTGAGCAGTTCTTC,CASRPTAGEQFF,NA,TRBJ2-1,NA,TRBV6-2/TRBV6-3
TGTGCCTGGCACAGGGTTCTAGACACTGAAGCTTTCTTT,CAWHRVLDTEAFF,many,TRBJ1-1,NA,TRBV30
TGCGCCAGCAGCCAAGACCTGCGGGGCTATGGCTACACCTTC,CASSQDLRGYGYTF,NA,TRBJ1-2,NA,TRBV4-1
TGCAGTGCTAGGGCACTAGCGGGGAATGAGCAGTTCTTC,CSARALAGNEQFF,NA,TRBJ2-1,TRBD2,TRBV20-1
TGTGCCAGCAGCTTAGAAGCGGGGACAGGGCCAGATACGCAGTATTTT,CASSLEAGTGPDTQYF,NA,TRBJ2-3,TRBD1,TRBV7-9
TGTGCCACCAGTGATTGGACTAGCAACGAGCAGTACTTC,CATSDWTSNEQYF,NA,TRBJ2-7,TRBD2,TRBV24-1
TGTGCCAGCAGCTTAGCGGGACTCGTTACCTACAATGAGCAGTTCTTC,CASSLAGLVTYNEQFF,once,TRBJ2-1,NA,TRBV7-3
TGTGCCAGCAGTTTAAGCCCCGGGACACTGAACACCGGGGAGCTGTTTTTT,CASSLSPGTLNTGELFF,NA,TRBJ2-2,NA,TRBV12-3/TRBV12-4
TGTGCCAGCAGCCTCGTACGCGGGAGCTACGAGCAGTACTTC,CASSLVRGSYEQYF,many,TRBJ2-7,TRBD2,TRBV6-2/TRBV6-3
TGTGCCAGCAAAGGGGGCAGCGTCTATGGCTACACCTTC,CASKGGSVYGYTF,NA,TRBJ1-2,TRBD1,TRBV6-1
TGTGCCAGCAGCTCTCCTGTAACCTACGAGCAGTACTTC,CASSSPVTYEQYF,NA,TRBJ2-7,NA,TRBV7-9
TGCAGTGCTAGCACAGGGTCGAACACCGGGGAGCTGTTTTTT,CSASTGSNTGELFF,NA,TRBJ2-2,NA,TRBV20-1
TGTGCCAGCAGTTATTCTGTAGTTGAGACCCAGTACTTC,CASSYSVVETQYF,NA,TRBJ2-5,NA,TRBV6-5
TGCAGTGCTAGAGATCCGGAGCGATTGAACACCGGGGAGCTGTTTTTT,CSARDPERLNTGELFF,few,TRBJ2-2,NA,TRBV20-1
TGCGCCAGCAGCTCCCCGGGACGGGGAGACGAGCAGTACTTC,CASSSPGRGDEQYF,NA,TRBJ2-7,NA,TRBV5-1
TGTGCCAGCAGGCCCGGGACCACCGCCTACAATGAGCAGTTCTTC,CASRPGTTAYNEQFF,NA,TRBJ2-1,NA,TRBV6-1
TGTGCCAGCAGCCCGGGGGGGGGGGGACTCTATGGCTACACCTTC,CASSPGGGGLYGYTF,few,TRBJ1-2,NA,TRBV7-2
TGCAGCGTTGGGTGGAACCCCCAGGCCGGGGAGCTGTTTTTT,CSVGWNPQAGELFF,NA,TRBJ2-2,NA,TRBV29-1
TGCGCCACGAAGAGGGACTTAAACGCTGAAGCTTTCTTT,CATKRDLNAEAFF,NA,TRBJ1-1,NA,TRBV10-1
TGTGCCAGCAGCCAGGTTCGGTTCAGTGAGCAGTTCTTC,CASSQVRFSEQFF,many,TRBJ2-1,NA,TRBV28
TGTGCCATCAGTGAGTCGGGAGGATCTAACACTGAAGCTTTCTTT,CAISESGGSNTEAFF,NA,TRBJ1-1,NA,TRBV10-3
TGTGCCAGCAGACAGGACCCTAACTACACCTTC,CASRQDPNYTF,NA,TRBJ1-2,NA,TRBV28
TGTGCCAGCAGCCAAGAGCCCGCAGCAAACTATGGCTACACCTTC,CASSQEPAANYGYTF,few,TRBJ1-2,NA,TRBV4-2
TGTGCCAGCAGTTCTGGACAGGGGGCTCTAAGAGGCTACACCTTC,CASSSGQGALRGYTF,NA,TRBJ1-2,TRBD1,TRBV28
TGCAGTGCTAGAACGGGGATTACCGGGGAGCTGTTTTTT,CSARTGITGELFF,once,TRBJ2-2,NA,TRBV20-1
TGTGCCAGCAGCTCGTATAAAAGAAAGGAAGAGACCCAGTACTTC,CASSSYKRKEETQYF,few,TRBJ2-5,NA,TRBV11-2
TGTGCCAGCATTAAAAATCCCGGACTAGCGGGAGCGAACACCGGGGAGCTGTTTTTT,CASIKNPGLAGANTGELFF,many,TRBJ2-2,TRBD2,TRBV12-3/TRBV12-4
TGTGCCAGCAGCCCGCCCCCAGATACGCAGTATTTT,CASSPPPDTQYF,many,TRBJ2-3,NA,TRBV11-2
TGTGCCAGCGGACGGGACAGGGGCGGGAATGAAAAACTGTTTTTT,CASGRDRGGNEKLFF,NA,TRBJ1-4,TRBD1,TRBV2
TGCGCCAGCAGCTTGACAGGGATTTGGGACTACGAGCAGTACTTC,CASSLTGIWDYEQYF,many,TRBJ2-7,NA,TRBV5-1
TGCGCCAGCAGCGACCTAGACGGAACCTACGAGCAGTACTTC,CASSDLDGTYEQYF,NA,TRBJ2-7,NA,TRBV4-1
TGTGCCAGCAGTGTCTCAGGGGGCGCAAGTGAAAAACTGTTTTTT,CASSVSGGASEKLFF,few,TRBJ1-4,TRBD1,TRBV6-1
TGCGCCAGCAGCTTGGCCCCGGGGGCGGATTCACCCCTCCACTTT,CASSLAPGADSPLHF,NA,TRBJ1-6,NA,TRBV5-1
TGTGCCAGCAGTCCACCGGGACTAGCGGGAGTCCCCGGGGAGCTGTTTTTT,CASSPPGLAGVPGELFF,NA,TRBJ2-2,TRBD2,TRBV12-3/TRBV12-4